The clone carrying this TCR beta chain came up many times. Its specificity is unknown. This sample was included in a study of molecular identifiers for immune sequencing clone quantification. Overall study findings and caveats: Barcode sharing among identical TCR molecules could make large clones appear smaller.

Construction of naive CD8 libraries employed roughly 18,000 to 1,000,000 sorted cells together with 10%, 30% or 50% RNA. Sorted naive CD8 T cells were those defined as CD8+CD4-CCR7+CD45RA+. Germline values: CDR1 ENHRY, CDR2 SYGVKD. The CDR3 spans 12 residues. The V end was cut by 8 bases, the J end by 2 bases, with 9 bases between. As previously described, bulk TCR libraries were made using listed TCR primers. TCRdb reanalysed the PCR reads using MiXCR and keeps one entry per CDR3 protein. Of about 640,000 distinct CDR3 sequences in the sample, 20% were seen once. Sequencing was carried out using naive CD8+ T cells from blood, with Jurkat cell RNA spiked in. Specified subset: FACS-sorted CD8+CD4-CCR7+CD45RA+ naive T cells. This TCR came from a human donor in good health. Some libraries in this study had Jurkat cell RNA spiked in. The chain joins TRBV10-3 to TRBJ1-1; D not certain. The CDR3 spells CAIRAGNTEAFF. The CDR3 region has the DNA TGTGCCATCCGGGCAGGTAACACTGAAGCTTTCTTT.